This entry lists 14 T cell receptor beta chains sequenced from one sample in a study of OX40 agonist ivuxolimab in advanced cancers. Repertoires were generated with immunoSEQ multiplex PCR, while TCRdb's copy carries only in-frame clones and drops some. The profile shows about 110,000 clones, roughly nine tenths of them singletons. Sequenced material: CD4+ or CD8+ T cells sorted from blood, taken in a trial of the OX40 agonist ivuxolimab. The receptors were sampled from an adult with an advanced solid tumor such as melanoma, head and neck, liver or kidney cancer.

V gene TRBV5-4 combines with J gene TRBJ2-1; D is perhaps TRBD1 (8 bases). There are 17 residues in the CDR3. From germline, CDR1 is SGHNT and CDR2 YYREEE (reference sequence). The V gene lost 6 bases and the J gene lost 2 bases, with 21 bases spanning the gap. CDR3 sequence: CASTSTSGTGPYNEQFF. The CDR3, as DNA: TGTGCCAGCACTTCAACCAGCGGGACAGGACCCTACAATGAGCAGTTCTTC.

The gene calls are TRBV5-1 and TRBJ2-5; D is uncertain. The V end lost 0 bases, the J end lost 3 bases, and 12 bases lay between the germline ends. The CDR3 has 15 residues. Germline V gene sequence: CDR1 SGHRS, CDR2 YFSETQ. The CDR3 DNA is TGCGCCAGCAGCTTGGATTCCGCCTTGAAAGAGACCCAGTACTTC. Translated: CASSLDSALKETQYF.

This chain uses TRBV6-5 with TRBJ1-6; D gene unclear. The germline gives CDR1 MNHEY, CDR2 SVGAGI. Trimming stripped 8 bases from V and 8 bases from J, with 13 bases between. The CDR3 extends over 13 amino acids. The CDR3 DNA reads TGTGCCAGCTGCGAATTGAGGGATTCACCCCTCCACTTT. Translated, it gives CASCELRDSPLHF.

This clone has more than one count but fewer than ten. This chain uses TRBV28 with TRBJ2-2; D not certain. The germline CDR1 and CDR2 sequences are MDHEN and SYDVKM. CDR3 size: 11 residues. Trimming pared 6 bases from V and 10 bases from J, leaving 9 bases between. Here the CDR3 reads CASSLMKELFF. The CDR3 nucleotides read TGTGCCAGCAGCCTCATGAAGGAGCTGTTTTTT.

This chain uses TRBV27 with TRBJ1-1; D is perhaps TRBD1 (6 bases). The V gene's germline CDR1 is MNHEY and CDR2 SMNVEV (reference sequence). Trimming cost V 6 bases and J 6 bases, with 14 bases left between them. The CDR3 is made up of 13 amino acids. CDR3 bases: TGTGCCAGCAGCTATCTACAGGGCGCTGAAGCTTTCTTT. It specifies CASSYLQGAEAFF.

V and J are TRBV19 and TRBJ1-2, with TRBD1 as a possible D gene (5 bases). Per the germline V gene, CDR1 is LNHDA and CDR2 is SQIVND (reference sequence). Trimming removed 5 bases from V and 2 bases from J, with 15 bases in between. The length of the CDR3 is 15 residues. The DNA for the CDR3 is TGTGCCAGTAGTCCACGACAGCAGCTAAACTATGGCTACACCTTC. It encodes CASSPRQQLNYGYTF.

About this clone itself: This specimen includes other DNA sequences encoding the same CDR3. Here the CDR3 reads CASSLGGASEAFF. The CDR3 bases are TGTGCCAGCAGCTTAGGGGGGGCATCTGAAGCTTTCTTT. V usage is TRBV7-3 and J usage is TRBJ1-1; possible D gene TRBD1, 6 bases. This CDR3 comprises 13 residues. CDR1 is SGHTA, CDR2 FQGTGA, per germline. Trimming took 2 bases from V and 6 from J, leaving 10 bases between them.

This clone appeared a single time. This sequence joins TRBV13 and TRBJ1-1; maybe TRBD1 (5 bases). The V and J ends lost 3 bases and 5 bases respectively, with 13 bases between them. CDR1 is PRHDT, CDR2 FYEKMQ, per germline (reference sequence). The CDR3 sequence is 14 residues long. CDR3 in amino acids: CASSFRAGGTEAFF. Here the CDR3 DNA reads TGTGCCAGCAGCTTCAGGGCCGGGGGAACTGAAGCTTTCTTT.

The chain has TRBV28 and TRBJ1-5; a weak D match, TRBD1 (5 bases). Germline CDR1 is MDHEN and CDR2 is SYDVKM. Trimming removed 3 bases from V and 1 base from J, with 13 bases in between. The CDR3 sequence is 16 residues long. In nucleotides, the CDR3 is TGTGCCAGCAGTTTTGGTCGGCAGGGAAGCAATCAGCCCCAGCATTTT. Its protein product is CASSFGRQGSNQPQHF.

This chain links TRBV2 with TRBJ1-4, with D perhaps matching TRBD1 (5 bases). V was pared by 3 bases and J by 7 bases, with 12 bases between. The CDR3 is 14 residues long. The germline gives CDR1 SNHLY, CDR2 FYNNEI. The CDR3 is CASSEGVSPEKLFF. Here the CDR3 DNA reads TGTGCCAGCAGTGAGGGGGTTTCTCCTGAAAAACTGTTTTTT.

The chain recombines TRBV11-2 with TRBJ2-1; D gene ambiguous. There are 14 residues in the CDR3. V lost 8 bases and J 5 bases, leaving 16 bases between the germline ends. The germline V gene has CDR1 SGHAT and CDR2 FQNNGV. The CDR3 loop is CASGTDRYDNEQFF. The CDR3 nucleotides are TGTGCCAGCGGCACCGACCGCTACGACAATGAGCAGTTCTTC.

V is TRBV11-2 and J is TRBJ2-1; 7 bases align to TRBD1. The CDR3 extends over 14 amino acids. The junction had 5 bases not matched to a gene; V was cut back by 3 bases and J by 6 bases. The germline V gene encodes CDR1 SGHAT and CDR2 FQNNGV. The CDR3 sequence: CASSFSTGSNEQFF. The CDR3 DNA sequence: TGTGCCAGCAGCTTTTCGACAGGGAGCAATGAGCAGTTCTTC.

The chain joins TRBV28 to TRBJ2-1; D assignment may be TRBD1 or TRBD2 (6 bases each). The V and J ends lost 8 bases and 0 bases respectively, with 20 bases between them. Germline assignment: CDR1 MDHEN and CDR2 SYDVKM. The CDR3 contains 17 residues. The CDR3 region has the DNA TGTGCCAGCGCTTACCCACAGGGAGGAGGCTCCTACAATGAGCAGTTCTTC. Its protein is CASAYPQGGGSYNEQFF.

The chain uses TRBV28 and TRBJ1-4; D remains unclear. Trimming took off 4 bases at V and 1 base at J, with 13 bases between the two ends. The germline gives CDR1 MDHEN, CDR2 SYDVKM. The CDR3 loop spans 16 amino acids. The CDR3: CASSSVRERTNEKLFF. CDR3 DNA sequence: TGTGCCAGCAGTTCGGTGAGGGAACGAACTAATGAAAAACTGTTTTTT. Drawing the rest from reference TRBV28 and TRBJ1-4, the complete variable domain is DVKVTQSSRYLVKRTGEKVFLECVQDMDHENMFWYRQDPGLGLRLIYFSYDVKMKEKGDIPEGYSVSREKKERFSLILESASTNQTSMYLCASSSVRERTNEKLFFGSGTQLSVL.